This T cell receptor (beta chain) appears in the sequencing data of a study of cytomegalovirus exposure and HLA in healthy donors. Study as a whole: The study placed approximately 80% of its 398 genotyped donors in the Caucasian-associated ancestry cluster. General study results and limits: Relative to equally common others, HLA-associated TCR beta chains showed greater clonal expansion in a later analysis. Productive rates of about 87% or about 30% were seen for most TCR beta V segments in an earlier analysis. In vitro, three CMV-associated chains proved specific for CMV antigens.

PCR was performed using 60 Vbeta and 13 Jbeta primers. The table came from immunoSEQ multiplex PCR; TCRdb's copy has only in-frame clones and leaves some out. The data hold about 160,000 clones, with about 72% observed a single time. J was trimmed by 3 bases and V by 2 bases; bases with no gene match: 4. This CDR3 is built from 15 residues. The germline CDR1 and CDR2 sequences are MGHRA and YSYEKL. A note on this clone: The antigen is unknown.

The origin of this receptor is a man aged 30 to 45 in good health and CMV-seropositive. The V and J genes are TRBV4-1 and TRBJ1-2; 9 bases agree with TRBD1. Sample: PBMCs. CDR3 amino acids: CASSQSTGGDYGYTF. CDR3 DNA sequence: TGCGCCAGCAGCCAATCCACAGGGGGCGACTATGGCTACACCTTC.